These 20 T cell receptor beta chains were sequenced from one sample in a study of CD8+ T cells in alopecia areata. Pooled cells of cutaneous lymph node origin were sorted on CD4, CD8alpha, NKG2D, NKG2ACE and other markers. In each case, RNA was isolated and then reverse transcribed into cDNA as the sequencing template. Sequencing was performed with immunoSEQ multiplex PCR; in TCRdb, only in-frame clones are kept and a portion is missing. The sample is made up of 290,000 or so clones, none counted only once. Sample: CD4+ T cells sorted from a lymph node. Receptor source: a C3H/HeJ mouse with alopecia areata. For this strain, the MHC haplotype corresponds to H2-k.

On this clone: Gene and germline names: mouse. The read ends 4 residues before the CDR3 terminus; that terminus is restored from the germline J gene. This rearrangement joins TRBV13-2 to TRBJ2-4; 13 bases are shared with TRBD2. The CDR3 has 17 residues. The V segment lost 0 bases and the J segment 0 bases; nucleotides outside the gene matches: 1. The V gene's germline CDR1 is NNHNN and CDR2 SYGAGS (reference sequence). The CDR3 sequence is CASGDVGLGGSQNTLYF. CDR3 DNA, as far as it was read: TGTGCCAGCGGTGATGTGGGACTGGGGGGGAGTCAAAAC.

About this clone: Mouse gene names apply. From the germline J gene comes the end of the CDR3, since the read stops 4 residues before it. This chain connects TRBV13-3 to TRBJ1-2, with a possible D match to TRBD1 (5 bases). Trimming left V 3 bases short and J 0 bases short, with 9 bases between. CDR1 and CDR2 from the germline V gene are NNHDY and SYVADS. CDR3 length: 14 residues. This CDR3 reads CASSVGHPNSDYTF. The sequenced CDR3 bases are TGTGCCAGCAGTGTAGGACACCCAAACTCC.

With respect to this clone: Mouse gene names apply. Read data end 4 residues before the CDR3 end; the end is taken from the germline J gene. This rearrangement joins TRBV1 to TRBJ1-2; TRBD1 aligns across 7 bases. The germline CDR1 and CDR2 sequences are NSQYPW and LRSPGD (reference sequence). This CDR3 contains 15 residues. J gave up 4 bases and V 0 bases, and 5 bases lay outside the gene matches. CDR3 bases read: TGCACCTGCAGTGCAGAGGCAGGGGGGAGCTCC. Translated, it gives CTCSAEAGGSS. The CDR3 in its entirety is CTCSAEAGGSSDYTF.

This clone occurred many times. Genes and germline come from the mouse. The read halts 4 residues ahead of the CDR3 end, with the missing end drawn from the germline J gene. The V call is TRBV17, the J call TRBJ2-2; D is possibly TRBD1 (6 bases). CDR1 and CDR2 from the germline V gene are MNHDT and YYDKIL. V dropped 0 bases and J dropped 1 base, with 9 bases sitting between them. This CDR3 contains 16 residues. The CDR3 here is CASSRDADRNTGQLYF. The sequenced part of the CDR3 DNA is TGTGCTAGCAGTAGAGATGCGGACAGAAACACCGGG.

With respect to this clone: Genes here carry mouse names. The missing CDR3 end, 4 residues past where the read stops, is filled in from the germline J gene. The rearrangement links TRBV13-3 to TRBJ1-1; TRBD1 matches at 8 bases. In germline, CDR1 is NNHDY, CDR2 SYVADS. CDR3 length equals 13 residues. CDR3 DNA, as far as it was read: TGTGCCAGCAGACTGACAGGGGTGACA. Translation gives CASRLTGVT. The whole CDR3 protein is CASRLTGVTEVFF.

As to this clone: The gene symbols are mouse symbols. From the germline J gene comes the end of the CDR3, since the read stops 4 residues before it. The chain employs TRBV5 and TRBJ2-2, with 7 bases fitting TRBD1. Germline CDR1 LGHNA, CDR2 YNLKQL (reference sequence). The CDR3 sequence is 15 residues long. J lost 4 bases, V lost 4 bases, and 6 bases had no gene match. The CDR3 is CASSPDRDSTGQLYF. The part of the CDR3 DNA that was read is TGTGCCAGCAGCCCCGACAGGGACAGCACCGGG.

This clone has a handful of counts. Here the gene names and germline are mouse. The CDR3 reads CASAGTANTEVFF. Partial CDR3 DNA: TGTGCCAGCGCCGGGACAGCAAACACA. This chain connects TRBV13-1 to TRBJ1-1, with 7 positions matching TRBD1. Read coverage stops 4 residues before the CDR3 terminus; the germline J gene supplies the remainder. Germline values: CDR1 NSHNY, CDR2 SYGAGN. Trimming cost V 7 bases and J 0 bases; bases outside gene matches: 3. The CDR3 sequence is 13 residues long.

This clone was picked up a small number of times. Gene and germline names: mouse. The read halts 4 residues ahead of the CDR3 end, with the missing end drawn from the germline J gene. The chain uses TRBV5 and TRBJ1-2; 8 bases agree with TRBD1. The ends lost 0 bases at V and 0 bases at J; junction bases unmatched: 6. The CDR3 contains 17 residues. Per germline, CDR1 LGHNA and CDR2 YNLKQL (reference sequence). The part of the CDR3 DNA that was read is TGTGCCAGCAGCCAAGATCCCGGACAGGGCGCAAACTCC. This encodes CASSQDPGQGANS. The CDR3 as a whole reads CASSQDPGQGANSDYTF.

Remarks on this clone: Genes and germline come from the mouse. From the germline J gene comes the end of the CDR3, since the read stops 4 residues before it. V gene TRBV13-1 combines with J gene TRBJ2-5; 8 bases fit TRBD1. Germline CDR1 and CDR2: NSHNY and SYGAGN. CDR3 length: 13 amino acids. The covered CDR3 bases are TGTGCCAGCAGTGCGGGACAGGAAGAC. Translating gives CASSAGQED. The entire CDR3 reads CASSAGQEDTQYF.

Concerning this clone itself: The gene names here belong to mouse. The read ends 4 residues early relative to the CDR3; the germline J gene fills the gap. The chain employs TRBV13-1 and TRBJ2-2, with unresolved D. The CDR3 contains 13 residues. The germline V and J ends were trimmed by 5 bases and 0 bases, with 5 bases remaining between them. Looked up from germline, CDR1 is NSHNY and CDR2 is SYGAGN. CDR3 bases read: TGTGCCAGCAGGACATCAAACACCGGG. It is translated as CASRTSNTG. Given in full, the CDR3 is CASRTSNTGQLYF.

Notes on this clone: Each gene name is a mouse one. The read comes to an end 4 residues before the CDR3 does, leaving the germline J gene to fill in the end. The chain uses TRBV17 and TRBJ2-5; maybe TRBD1 (6 bases). Germline-derived CDR1 and CDR2 are MNHDT and YYDKIL. The CDR3 totals 15 residues. The ends were cut back, 2 bases at V and 1 base at J, with 10 bases in the middle. The part of the CDR3 DNA that was read is TGTGCTAGCAGTAGACTCTGGACAGACCAAGAC. This sequence encodes CASSRLWTDQD. The whole CDR3 protein reads CASSRLWTDQDTQYF.

A few counts support this clone. Gene names are mouse gene names. The CDR3 end lies 4 residues beyond the end of the read and is filled in from the germline J gene. This chain connects TRBV1 to TRBJ2-7; TRBD1 agrees at 7 bases. The V and J ends lost 0 bases and 3 bases, in that order; junction bases with no gene match: 5. The length of the CDR3 is 15 residues. Germline values: CDR1 NSQYPW, CDR2 LRSPGD (reference sequence). The CDR3 protein is CTCSADQGQNYEQYF. CDR3 DNA, as far as it was read: TGCACCTGCAGTGCAGATCAGGGACAGAACTAT.

This clone was seen only a few times. The listed genes are named as in mouse. The CDR3 goes on 4 residues after the read ends, and that part is filled in from the germline J gene. The rearrangement uses TRBV13-3 and TRBJ2-5; 9 nucleotides align to TRBD2. The CDR3 contains 16 residues. Germline CDR1 NNHDY, CDR2 SYVADS. J lost 1 base, V lost 0 bases, and 3 bases had no gene match. Here the CDR3 reads CASSDAGGGYQDTQYF. The sequenced part of the CDR3 DNA is TGTGCCAGCAGTGATGCTGGGGGGGGATACCAAGAC.

For this clone: Any gene name here is a mouse gene name. Read coverage stops 4 residues before the CDR3 terminus; the germline J gene supplies the remainder. This chain joins TRBV2 and TRBJ1-2; D is unclear. Looked up from germline, CDR1 is LGHNA and CDR2 is YSYQKL. V was trimmed by 4 bases and J by 0 bases, leaving 6 bases between them. This CDR3 region has 13 residues. CDR3 residues: CASSPQTNSDYTF. CDR3 DNA, as far as it was read: TGTGCCAGCAGCCCGCAGACAAACTCC. The full variable domain, in which reference TRBV2 and TRBJ1-2 provide the parts outside the CDR3, is DPKIIQKPKYLVAVTGSEKILICEQYLGHNAMYWYRQSAKKPLEFMFSYSYQKLMDNQTASSRFQPQSSKKNHLDLQITALKPDDSATYFCASSPQTNSDYTFGSGTRLLVI.

Worth noting for this clone: Gene labels here are mouse ones. The missing CDR3 end, 4 residues past where the read stops, is filled in from the germline J gene. The V and J genes are TRBV13-2 and TRBJ2-1; D perhaps matches TRBD2 (6 bases). Germline V gene data show CDR1 as NNHNN and CDR2 as SYGAGS (reference sequence). Trimming left V 0 bases short and J 0 bases short, with 7 bases between. This CDR3 has 15 residues. CDR3 sequence: CASGDAGANYAEQFF. The covered CDR3 bases are TGTGCCAGCGGTGATGCTGGGGCTAACTATGCT.

This clone turned up a few times. The gene names here belong to mouse. The sequenced fragment ends 3 residues before the CDR3 boundary, so the rest is inferred from the germline J gene. V usage is TRBV5 and J usage is TRBJ1-6; 11 bases line up with TRBD1. TRBJ1-6 is known as an ORF, though its function is uncertain. This CDR3 comprises 15 residues. V shed 3 bases and J 9 bases; nucleotides not matched to a gene: 4. CDR1 LGHNA and CDR2 YNLKQL come from the germline V gene (reference sequence). CDR3: CASSQGQGVVSPLYF. CDR3 DNA (partial): TGTGCCAGCAGCCAGGGACAGGGGGTAGTTTCGCCC.

This clone has only a few counts. Gene names denote mouse genes. The read stops 3 residues short of the end of the CDR3; the missing end is completed from the germline J gene. V and J are TRBV31 and TRBJ1-6, with 9 bases lining up with TRBD1. TRBJ1-6 is an open reading frame, and its role is uncertain. Germline V lookup: CDR1 GKSSPN, CDR2 SITVG. The J segment lost 0 bases and the V segment lost 2 bases, leaving 2 bases of the junction unmatched. The CDR3 is 16 residues long. The sequenced CDR3 bases are TGTGCCTGGAGTTACAGGGGGCGTTCCTATAATTCGCCC. Amino acid sequence: CAWSYRGRSYNSP. The whole CDR3 sequence reads CAWSYRGRSYNSPLYF.

This clone was observed a few times. Genes and germline come from the mouse. The DNA ends 4 residues before the CDR3 does, and the rest of the CDR3 is filled in from the germline J gene. V is TRBV1 and J is TRBJ2-7, with 12 bases that match TRBD2. Germline CDR1 and CDR2: NSQYPW and LRSPGD (reference sequence). Unmatched junction bases numbered 4, after V lost 4 bases and J lost 3 bases. This CDR3 has 15 residues. CDR3 DNA (partial): TGCACCTGCAGTGGCCGGGACTGGGGGGTCTAT. Translation: CTCSGRDWGVY. The whole CDR3 is CTCSGRDWGVYEQYF.

For this clone: Germline and genes here are mouse. The read terminates 4 residues ahead of where the CDR3 ends, so the germline J gene completes it. This chain connects TRBV13-3 to TRBJ2-3, with TRBD2 matching 9 bases. The V and J ends lost 1 base and 0 bases, in that order; junction bases with no gene match: 3. The CDR3 is 16 amino acids. Per the germline V gene, CDR1 is NNHDY and CDR2 is SYVADS. CDR3 amino acids: CASSDLGGYSAETLYF. The DNA read from the CDR3 is TGTGCCAGCAGTGATCTGGGGGGGTATAGTGCAGAA.

This clone has more than one count but fewer than ten. Gene names are mouse gene names. The missing CDR3 end, 4 residues past where the read stops, is filled in from the germline J gene. The chain joins TRBV13-1 to TRBJ2-3; 7 bases are shared with TRBD1. Germline lookup yields CDR1 NSHNY and CDR2 SYGAGN. The CDR3 consists of 14 residues. The part of the CDR3 DNA that was read is TGTGCCAGCAGTGATCACAGGGGTGGAGAA. Protein sequence: CASSDHRGGE. The complete CDR3 protein is CASSDHRGGETLYF.